This TCR beta chain was documented in a study of blood T cell repertoires in COVID-19. Study as a whole: Samples of COVID-19 (acute and convalescent) were obtained from the United States, Italy and Spain.

Clones were read by immunoSEQ multiplex PCR, and TCRdb kept only the in-frame ones, dropping some. This repertoire shows approximately 89,000 clones, approximately 81% found once; its top ten account for roughly 15%. The table lists this clone with a count of one. The length of the CDR3 is 15 residues. Unmatched junction bases numbered 11, after V lost 0 bases and J lost 10 bases. Germline V gene sequence: CDR1 GTSNPN, CDR2 SVGIG (reference sequence). The source of this sequence is a woman aged 70-85 years with acute or convalescent COVID-19. V and J are TRBV30 and TRBJ2-1, with 8 bases lining up with TRBD2. The material sequenced was peripheral blood. The CDR3 is CAWSVGLAGTTEQFF. The CDR3 DNA sequence: TGTGCCTGGAGTGTTGGGCTAGCGGGTACTACAGAGCAGTTCTTC.